This TCR beta chain was documented in a study of OX40 agonist ivuxolimab in advanced cancers. The overall study: In this trial design, patients received ivuxolimab intravenously at 0.01 to 10 mg/kg every 2 weeks.

Exclusion of a patient followed from autoimmune disease history or systemic immunosuppression. The CDR3 has 15 residues. Germline V gives CDR1 SGHNT, CDR2 YYREEE (reference sequence). V shed 4 bases and J 5 bases; nucleotides not matched to a gene: 4. Assay: immunoSEQ multiplex PCR; the TCRdb copy retains only in-frame clones and omits some. The sample includes under 80,000 clones, 88% of them seen just once. V gene TRBV5-4 combines with J gene TRBJ2-1; TRBD2 aligns across 12 bases. The sample was CD4+ or CD8+ T cells sorted from blood, taken in a trial of the OX40 agonist ivuxolimab. This TCR derives from an adult with an advanced solid tumor such as melanoma, head and neck, liver or kidney cancer. DNA of the CDR3: TGTGCCAGCAGCCATAGGACTAGCGGGAACAATGAGCAGTTCTTC. It specifies CASSHRTSGNNEQFF.